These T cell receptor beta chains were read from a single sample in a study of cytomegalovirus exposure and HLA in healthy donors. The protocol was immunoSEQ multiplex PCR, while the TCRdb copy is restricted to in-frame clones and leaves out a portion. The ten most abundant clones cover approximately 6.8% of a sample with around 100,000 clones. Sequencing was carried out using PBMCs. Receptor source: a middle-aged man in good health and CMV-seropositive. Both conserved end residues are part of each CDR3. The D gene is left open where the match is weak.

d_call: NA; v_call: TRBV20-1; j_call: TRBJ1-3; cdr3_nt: TGCAGTGCCGGCTCTGGAAACACCATATATTTT; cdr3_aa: CSAGSGNTIYF
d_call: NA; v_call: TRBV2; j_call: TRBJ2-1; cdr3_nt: TGTGCCAGCAGTGTTTCGTCTGAGCAGTTCTTC; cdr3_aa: CASSVSSEQFF
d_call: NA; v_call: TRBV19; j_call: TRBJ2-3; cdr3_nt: TGTGCCAGTAGTTCGGGACTCCCAGATACGCAGTATTTT; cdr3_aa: CASSSGLPDTQYF
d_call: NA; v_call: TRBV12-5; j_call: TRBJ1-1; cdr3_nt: TGTGCTAGTGGTTCGCATACGGTCGAGATTGGTGAAGCTTTCTTT; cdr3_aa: CASGSHTVEIGEAFF
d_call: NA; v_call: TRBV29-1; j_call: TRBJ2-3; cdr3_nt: TGCAGCGTCCCCGGTTGGAGGGTAATGGAAGATACGCAGTATTTT; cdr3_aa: CSVPGWRVMEDTQYF
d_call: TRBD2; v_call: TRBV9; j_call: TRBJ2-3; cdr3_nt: TGTGCCAGCAGCGTTGGTCTTGTAAGGACTAGCGGTTTCACAGATACGCAGTATTTT; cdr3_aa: CASSVGLVRTSGFTDTQYF
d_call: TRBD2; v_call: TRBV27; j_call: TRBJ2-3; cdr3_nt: TGTGCCAGCAGTTTTTTAGCGGGAGGGGACACAGATACGCAGTATTTT; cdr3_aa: CASSFLAGGDTDTQYF
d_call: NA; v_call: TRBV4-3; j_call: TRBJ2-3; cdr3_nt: TGCGCCAGCAGCCAAGACTCGACAGTGGTCGGGACAGATACGCAGTATTTT; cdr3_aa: CASSQDSTVVGTDTQYF
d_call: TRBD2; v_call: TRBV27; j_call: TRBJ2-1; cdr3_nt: TGTGCCAGCAGTTTATCGCAGACTAGCGCTTACAATGAGCAGTTCTTC; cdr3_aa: CASSLSQTSAYNEQFF
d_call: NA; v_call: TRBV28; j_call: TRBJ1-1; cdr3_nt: TGTGCCAGCAGCCACCGCTTGTGGAGCACTGAAGCTTTCTTT; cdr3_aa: CASSHRLWSTEAFF
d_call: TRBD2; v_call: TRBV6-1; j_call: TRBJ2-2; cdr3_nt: TGTGCCAGCAGTGAGTTAGCGGGCATGAACACCGGGGAGCTGTTTTTT; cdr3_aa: CASSELAGMNTGELFF
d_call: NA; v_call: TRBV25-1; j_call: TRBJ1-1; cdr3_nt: TGTGCCAGCAGTGAACAGGGTTACACTGAAGCTTTCTTT; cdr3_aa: CASSEQGYTEAFF
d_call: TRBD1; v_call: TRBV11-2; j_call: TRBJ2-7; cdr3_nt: TGTGCCAGTGCCACGACAGGGAAGGTTGGCCACGAGCAGTACTTC; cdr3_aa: CASATTGKVGHEQYF
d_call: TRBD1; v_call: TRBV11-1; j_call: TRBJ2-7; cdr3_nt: TGTGCCAGCAGCCCGACAGGGAATGTGTACGAGTGGCAGTACTTC; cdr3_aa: CASSPTGNVYEWQYF
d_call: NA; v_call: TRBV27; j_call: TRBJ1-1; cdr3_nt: TGTGCCAGCAGTTTGGGGGGAGGGCCCATGAACACTGAAGCTTTCTTT; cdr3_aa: CASSLGGGPMNTEAFF
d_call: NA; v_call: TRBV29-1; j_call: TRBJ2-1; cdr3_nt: TGCAGCGTTCCAGCGGGCCTATTCTACAATGAGCAGTTCTTC; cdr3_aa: CSVPAGLFYNEQFF
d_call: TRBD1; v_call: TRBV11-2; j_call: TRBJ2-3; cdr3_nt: TGTGCCAGCAGACCGGGACAGGGGTTAGATACGCAGTATTTT; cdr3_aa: CASRPGQGLDTQYF
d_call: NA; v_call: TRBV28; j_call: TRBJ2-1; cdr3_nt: TGTGCCAGCAGTTTAACCCGCGCGGCCGCCGGGGATGAGCAGTTCTTC; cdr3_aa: CASSLTRAAAGDEQFF
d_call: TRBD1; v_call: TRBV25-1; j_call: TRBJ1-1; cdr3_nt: TGTGCCAGCAGTGCCCCTCTTGGACAGGGGGACACTGAAGCTTTCTTT; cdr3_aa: CASSAPLGQGDTEAFF
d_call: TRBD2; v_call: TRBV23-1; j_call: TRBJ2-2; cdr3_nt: TGCGCCAGCAGTCCCGGACTAGCGAGAAACGCCGGGGAGCTGTTTTTT; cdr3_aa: CASSPGLARNAGELFF
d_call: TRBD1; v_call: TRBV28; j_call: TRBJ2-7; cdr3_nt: TGTGCCAGCAGTTCGCCACCGGGACAGGGGTCCTACGAGCAGTACTTC; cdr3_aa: CASSSPPGQGSYEQYF
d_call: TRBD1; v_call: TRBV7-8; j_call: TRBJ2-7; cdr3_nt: TGTGCCAGCAGCTGGCCGGGACAGGCCCTTTACGAGCAGTACTTC; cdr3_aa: CASSWPGQALYEQYF
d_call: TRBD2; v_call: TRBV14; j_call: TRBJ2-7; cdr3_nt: TGTGCCAGCAGCCAAGTTCGGCACCCAAGGGAGACTAGCGGGCTCACGGCGGTCTACGAGCAGTACTTC; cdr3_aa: CASSQVRHPRETSGLTAVYEQYF
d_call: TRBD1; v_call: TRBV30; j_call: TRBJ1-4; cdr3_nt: TGTGCCTGGAGTGGGGGACAGGGGTCGGGAGATGAAAAACTGTTTTTT; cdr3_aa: CAWSGGQGSGDEKLFF
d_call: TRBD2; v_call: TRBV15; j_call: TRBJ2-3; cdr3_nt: TGTGCCACCAGCAGAGATAGCGGGGGCAGAGGGGATACGCAGTATTTT; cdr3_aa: CATSRDSGGRGDTQYF
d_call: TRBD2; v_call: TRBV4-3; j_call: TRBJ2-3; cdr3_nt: TGCGCCAGCAGCCAAGATACCGGGGGGTCTGATACGCAGTATTTT; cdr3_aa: CASSQDTGGSDTQYF
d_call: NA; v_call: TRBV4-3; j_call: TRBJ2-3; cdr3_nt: TGCGCCAGCAGCTTAAGGCAGGGTACAGGCCTTTATTTC; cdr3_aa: CASSLRQGTGLYF
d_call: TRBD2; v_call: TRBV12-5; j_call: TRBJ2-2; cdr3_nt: TGTGCTAGTGGTTTGGTACCGGGTAGCGGGGAATCGAACACCGGGGAGCTGTTTTTT; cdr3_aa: CASGLVPGSGESNTGELFF
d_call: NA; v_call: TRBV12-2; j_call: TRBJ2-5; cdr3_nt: TGTGCAAGTCGCTTCGCCGGGGACAGGACCCAAGAGACCCAGTACTTC; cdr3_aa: CASRFAGDRTQETQYF
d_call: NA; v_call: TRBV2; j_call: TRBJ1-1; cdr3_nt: TGTGCCAGCAGTGTACAGGGGAACACTGAAGCTTTCTTT; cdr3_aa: CASSVQGNTEAFF
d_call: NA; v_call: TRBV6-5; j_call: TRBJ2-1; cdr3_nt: TGTGCCAGCAGTTCGAGCTCCTACAATGAGCAGTTCTTC; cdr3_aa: CASSSSSYNEQFF
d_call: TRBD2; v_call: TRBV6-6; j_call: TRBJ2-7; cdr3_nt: TGTGCCAGCAGACTAGCGGGATTCTCGTACTTC; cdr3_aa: CASRLAGFSYF
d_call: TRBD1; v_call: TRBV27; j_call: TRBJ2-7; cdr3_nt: TGTGCCAGCAGTTCCCGGGACAGGCTCTCCTACGAGCAGTACTTC; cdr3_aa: CASSSRDRLSYEQYF
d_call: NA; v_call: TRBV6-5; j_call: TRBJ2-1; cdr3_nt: TGTGCCAGCAGTGTGGCCGGGTCGAATGAGCAGTTCTTC; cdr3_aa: CASSVAGSNEQFF
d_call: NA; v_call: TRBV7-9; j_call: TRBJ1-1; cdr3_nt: TGTGCCAGCAGCGTCCGTAGAGGAACTGAAGCTTTCTTT; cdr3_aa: CASSVRRGTEAFF
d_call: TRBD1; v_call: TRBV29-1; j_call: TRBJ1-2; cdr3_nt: TGCAGCGTTTACAGGGGTGGTGGCTACACCTTC; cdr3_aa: CSVYRGGGYTF
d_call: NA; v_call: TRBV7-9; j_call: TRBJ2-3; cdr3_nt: TGTGCCAGCAGCTTAAGACTCACAGATACGCAGTATTTT; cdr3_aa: CASSLRLTDTQYF
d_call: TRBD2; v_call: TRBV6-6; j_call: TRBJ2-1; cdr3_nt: TGTGCCAGCGGGACTAGCCAGTGGAGGCAGTTCTTC; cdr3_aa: CASGTSQWRQFF
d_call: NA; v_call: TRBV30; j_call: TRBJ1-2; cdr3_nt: TGTGCCTGGAGCGCTCCACAGGGAGCCTATGGCTACACCTTC; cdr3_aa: CAWSAPQGAYGYTF
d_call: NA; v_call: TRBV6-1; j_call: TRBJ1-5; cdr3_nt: TGTGCCAGCACTGGTTTACGAGGCCGGCCGCCCCAGCATTTT; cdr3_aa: CASTGLRGRPPQHF
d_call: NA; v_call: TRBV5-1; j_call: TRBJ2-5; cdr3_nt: TGCGCCAGCAGCTTGGGACTAACGATCCAAGAGACCCAGTACTTC; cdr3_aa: CASSLGLTIQETQYF
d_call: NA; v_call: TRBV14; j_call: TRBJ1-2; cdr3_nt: TGTGCCAGCAGCCAAGTGACGGGAGCGTCTGGCTACACCTTC; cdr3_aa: CASSQVTGASGYTF
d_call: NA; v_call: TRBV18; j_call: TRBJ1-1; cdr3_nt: TGTGCCAGCTCACGACATTCGAACACTGAAGCTTTCTTT; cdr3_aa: CASSRHSNTEAFF
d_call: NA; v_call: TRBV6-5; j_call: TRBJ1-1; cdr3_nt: TGTGCCAGCAGTTACGAGGGTGCCGGGACTGAAGCTTTCTTT; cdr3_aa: CASSYEGAGTEAFF
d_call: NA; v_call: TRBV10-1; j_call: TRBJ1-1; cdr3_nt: TGCGCCAGCAGTCCGGGCAGGGGTGGGATCACTGAAGCTTTCTTT; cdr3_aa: CASSPGRGGITEAFF
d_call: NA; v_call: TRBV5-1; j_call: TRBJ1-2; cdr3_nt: TGCGCCAGCAGCTTGTTGTCGAGGCAGGGGCCTAACTATGGCTACACCTTC; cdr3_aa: CASSLLSRQGPNYGYTF
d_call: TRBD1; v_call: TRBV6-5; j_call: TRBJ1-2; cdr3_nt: TGTGCCAGCAGTTACGGAGGCGCTGAGGGGGCCTATGGCTACACCTTC; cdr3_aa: CASSYGGAEGAYGYTF
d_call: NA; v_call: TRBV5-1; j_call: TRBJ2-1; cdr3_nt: TGCGCCAGCAGCTTGGATTCGGGGAGCTCCTACAATGAGCAGTTCTTC; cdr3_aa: CASSLDSGSSYNEQFF
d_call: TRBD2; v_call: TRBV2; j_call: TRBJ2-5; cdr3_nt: TGTGCCAGCCTAAGCGGGAGCCAAGAGACCCAGTACTTC; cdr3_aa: CASLSGSQETQYF
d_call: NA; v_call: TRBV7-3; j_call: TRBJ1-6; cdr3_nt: TGTGCCAGCAGCCAGTTCGGGGGTATGAATTCACCCCTCCACTTT; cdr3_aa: CASSQFGGMNSPLHF